One sample yielded the 25 T cell receptor beta chains listed below, sequenced in a study of blood T cell repertoires in COVID-19. Generated by immunoSEQ multiplex PCR, the TCRdb table keeps only in-frame clones and is missing some. The sample lists 250,000 to 300,000 clones, approximately 81% occurring once. The sample comprised peripheral blood. These receptors were taken from a woman aged 55-69 years with active or convalescent COVID-19.

The chain recombines TRBV5-1 with TRBJ2-7; 10 bases map to TRBD1. CDR1 and CDR2 (germline): SGHRS, YFSETQ. V lost 0 bases, J lost 6 bases, and 3 bases stayed unmatched. This CDR3 has 14 amino acids. DNA for the CDR3: TGCGCCAGCAGCTTGGAATGGACAGGGGGCGAGCAGTACTTC. Translated, it gives CASSLEWTGGEQYF.

This chain uses TRBV10-3 with TRBJ2-7, with 7 bases lining up with TRBD1. The CDR3 length is 13 residues. V gave up 5 bases and J gave up 3 bases; unmatched junction bases: 4. CDR1 and CDR2 from the germline V gene are ENHRY and SYGVKD. In DNA form, the CDR3 reads TGTGCCATCAGTCGGGACAGAAACTACGAGCAGTACTTC. This sequence encodes CAISRDRNYEQYF.

The chain carries TRBV5-1 and TRBJ2-5; no firm D call. The CDR3 length is 12 residues. CDR1 is SGHRS, CDR2 YFSETQ, per germline. Trimming shortened V by 0 bases and J by 2 bases, and 2 bases separated the two germline ends. The CDR3 DNA is TGCGCCAGCAGCTTGGCGCAAGAGACCCAGTACTTC. It is translated as CASSLAQETQYF.

This rearrangement joins TRBV18 to TRBJ1-2, with 8 bases fitting TRBD1. J gave up 2 bases and V 2 bases, and 4 bases lay outside the gene matches. Germline CDR1 KGHSH, CDR2 LQKENI. CDR3 length equals 15 residues. The CDR3 sequence is CASSPGGQENYGYTF. CDR3 nucleotides: TGTGCCAGCTCACCAGGGGGACAGGAGAACTATGGCTACACCTTC. Filled out from reference TRBV18 and TRBJ1-2, the complete variable domain reads NAGVMQNPRHLVRRRGQEARLRCSPMKGHSHVYWYRQLPEEGLKFMVYLQKENIIDESGMPKERFSAEFPKEGPSILRIQQVVRGDSAAYFCASSPGGQENYGYTFGSGTRLTVV.

CDR3 sequence: CASTSWRGGNTEAFF. The DNA for the CDR3 is TGTGCCAGTACCTCTTGGAGGGGAGGTAACACTGAAGCTTTCTTT. The chain carries TRBV19 and TRBJ1-1; D perhaps matches TRBD1 (5 bases). This CDR3 region has 15 residues. CDR1 and CDR2 from the germline V gene are LNHDA and SQIVND (reference sequence). V lost 7 bases and J 2 bases, leaving 17 bases between the germline ends. Full variable domain (missing parts from reference TRBV19 and TRBJ1-1): DGGITQSPKYLFRKEGQNVTLSCEQNLNHDAMYWYRQDPGQGLRLIYYSQIVNDFQKGDIAEGYSVSREKKESFPLTVTSAQKNPTAFYLCASTSWRGGNTEAFFGQGTRLTVV.

This chain uses TRBV6-5 with TRBJ2-7, with a tentative D call TRBD2 (7 bases). V lost 5 bases to trimming and J lost 0 bases, with 14 bases between them. The germline gives CDR1 MNHEY, CDR2 SVGAGI. CDR3 length equals 15 residues. The CDR3 DNA is TGTGCCAGCAGTATAACGGGGGGCTACTCCTACGAGCAGTACTTC. Its protein product is CASSITGGYSYEQYF.

Note on this clone: The sample carries other DNA sequences with the same CDR3. The chain employs TRBV5-1 and TRBJ1-2; 12 bases are a match to TRBD1. This CDR3 is built from 14 residues. Germline-derived CDR1 and CDR2 are SGHRS and YFSETQ. V was pared by 0 bases and J by 8 bases, with 2 bases of the junction left unmatched. Here the CDR3 reads CASSLGDRGRGYTF. The CDR3 DNA reads TGCGCCAGCAGCTTGGGGGACAGGGGGCGCGGCTACACCTTC. Variable domain in full (rest from reference TRBV5-1 and TRBJ1-2): KAGVTQTPRYLIKTRGQQVTLSCSPISGHRSVSWYQQTPGQGLQFLFEYFSETQRNKGNFPGRFSGRQFSNSRSEMNVSTLELGDSALYLCASSLGDRGRGYTFGSGTRLTVV.

This chain uses TRBV2 with TRBJ1-6, with D hard to call. There are 14 residues in the CDR3. V gave up 7 bases and J gave up 6 bases, with 13 bases separating them. Germline V gives CDR1 SNHLY, CDR2 FYNNEI. CDR3 sequence (DNA): TGTGCCAGCAATTCGGTAATTTTTAATTCACCCCTCCACTTT. Its translation is CASNSVIFNSPLHF.

The genes are TRBV5-1 and TRBJ1-4, with D tentatively TRBD1 (6 bases). The germline gives CDR1 SGHRS, CDR2 YFSETQ. CDR3 size: 15 residues. V lost 4 bases and J 4 bases, leaving 14 bases between the germline ends. In DNA, the CDR3 is TGCGCCAGCAGCCCATACAGGGAATTTAATGAAAAACTGTTTTTT. This encodes CASSPYREFNEKLFF.

The genes are TRBV29-1 and TRBJ2-5, with D perhaps matching TRBD1 (6 bases). CDR1 is SQVTM, CDR2 ANQGSEA, per germline. The CDR3 is 12 amino acids. Trimming left V 7 bases short and J 5 bases short, with 14 bases between. The DNA of the CDR3 is TGCAGCGATGGGCACAGGGCCGAGACCCAGTACTTC. Its protein product is CSDGHRAETQYF.

Written as DNA, the CDR3 is TGCGCCAGCAGCCAAGACAATTACGGGGGGGCCGTAGATACGCAGTATTTT. It codes for CASSQDNYGGAVDTQYF. V usage is TRBV4-3 and J usage is TRBJ2-3; TRBD2 matches at 8 bases. CDR1 is LGHNA, CDR2 YSLEER, per germline. The CDR3 totals 17 residues. The V segment lost 0 bases and the J segment 5 bases; nucleotides outside the gene matches: 10.

This clone was counted once. The chain links TRBV7-2 to TRBJ2-7; 11 positions agree with TRBD2. CDR3 size: 15 residues. Trimming removed 5 bases from V and 3 bases from J; junction bases left unmatched: 6. The germline V gene has CDR1 SGHTA and CDR2 FQGNSA. CDR3 sequence reads: CASSPVAGGDYEQYF. CDR3 sequence (DNA): TGTGCCAGCAGCCCGGTAGCGGGGGGGGACTACGAGCAGTACTTC.

The chain couples TRBV19 to TRBJ1-1, with D possibly being TRBD1 (5 bases). Germline assignment: CDR1 LNHDA and CDR2 SQIVND (reference sequence). The length of the CDR3 is 15 residues. Trimming shortened V by 3 bases and J by 1 base, and 12 bases separated the two germline ends. This CDR3 is CASSIQGQRNTEAFF. In DNA form, the CDR3 reads TGTGCCAGTAGTATTCAGGGCCAGCGGAACACTGAAGCTTTCTTT.

This clone was seen a handful of times. V and J are TRBV4-1 and TRBJ2-1; 15 bases align to TRBD2. Unmatched junction bases numbered 4, after V lost 4 bases and J lost 9 bases. This CDR3 spans 15 amino acids. Looked up from germline, CDR1 is MGHRA and CDR2 is YSYEKL. DNA for the CDR3: TGCGCCAGCAGCCTCGGGACTAGCGGGGGGAGTGAGCAGTTCTTC. Translating gives CASSLGTSGGSEQFF.

As DNA, the CDR3 is TGCGCCAGCAGCTTGGAGCCGGGGTTGAACACTGAAGCTTTCTTT. This codes for CASSLEPGLNTEAFF. J is TRBJ1-1 and V is TRBV5-1; no definite D call. The V gene's germline CDR1 is SGHRS and CDR2 YFSETQ. V lost 0 bases and J 0 bases, leaving 9 bases between the germline ends. CDR3 length: 15 amino acids. The full variable domain, in which reference TRBV5-1 and TRBJ1-1 provide the parts outside the CDR3, is KAGVTQTPRYLIKTRGQQVTLSCSPISGHRSVSWYQQTPGQGLQFLFEYFSETQRNKGNFPGRFSGRQFSNSRSEMNVSTLELGDSALYLCASSLEPGLNTEAFFGQGTRLTVV.

As regards this clone: Sequence at one end of the junction differs from germline and may be a read error. J is TRBJ1-6 and V is TRBV10-1; 7 positions match TRBD1. Germline CDR1 is WNHNN and CDR2 is SYGVQD (reference sequence). This CDR3 has 16 amino acids. CDR3 sequence: CASSAGGQIYNSPLYF. The CDR3 DNA is TGCGCCAGCTCGGCCGGGGGACAGATTTATAATTCACCCCTCTACTTT.

This rearrangement joins TRBV6-5 to TRBJ2-4; TRBD2 matches at 7 bases. The CDR3 loop spans 14 amino acids. Germline V gene data show CDR1 as MNHEY and CDR2 as SVGAGI. With V trimmed by 2 bases and J by 4 bases, 2 bases remained unmatched. This chain's CDR3 is CASSYSGIKNIQYF. CDR3 nucleotides: TGTGCCAGCAGTTACAGCGGGATAAAAAACATTCAGTACTTC.

The chain recombines TRBV18 with TRBJ2-7; D is undetermined. From germline, CDR1 is KGHSH and CDR2 LQKENI. This CDR3 contains 14 residues. Trimming shortened V by 1 base and J by 0 bases, and 7 bases separated the two germline ends. The CDR3 loop is CASSPLSSSYEQYF. The CDR3 region has the DNA TGTGCCAGCTCACCACTTTCTAGCTCCTACGAGCAGTACTTC.

A note on this clone: Other DNA sequences within the sample encode an identical CDR3. The DNA of the CDR3 is TGTGCCAGCAGTTACTCGGGACAGACGAACACTGAAGCTTTCTTT. It translates to CASSYSGQTNTEAFF. The chain employs TRBV6-5 and TRBJ1-1, with TRBD1 matching over 7 bases. This CDR3 spans 15 amino acids. The ends lost 0 bases at V and 1 base at J; junction bases unmatched: 2. Germline CDR1 is MNHEY and CDR2 is SVGAGI.

The chain is built from TRBV7-9 and TRBJ2-7, with D possibly being TRBD2 (7 bases). This CDR3 has 14 residues. V dropped 5 bases and J dropped 5 bases, with 16 bases sitting between them. CDR1 and CDR2 from the germline V gene are SEHNR and FQNEAQ (reference sequence). The CDR3 DNA is TGTGCCAGCAGCCGGGGGGCGCTTACCCACGAGCAGTACTTC. Translating it yields CASSRGALTHEQYF.

V gene TRBV10-3 combines with J gene TRBJ1-3, with 7 bases aligning to TRBD1. The length of the CDR3 is 12 residues. V was pared by 10 bases and J by 3 bases, with 3 bases of the junction left unmatched. CDR1 is ENHRY, CDR2 SYGVKD, per germline. CDR3 coding DNA: TGTGCCACCGGGACAGATGGAAACACCATATATTTT. Its protein product is CATGTDGNTIYF.

The chain couples TRBV29-1 to TRBJ1-2; 8 bases agree with TRBD1. This CDR3 is built from 14 residues. V shed 3 bases and J 6 bases; nucleotides not matched to a gene: 9. Per germline, CDR1 SQVTM and CDR2 ANQGSEA. CDR3 residues: CSVDQGQELDGYTF. Written as DNA, the CDR3 is TGCAGCGTTGATCAGGGACAGGAGTTGGATGGCTACACCTTC. Together with reference TRBV29-1 and TRBJ1-2, the CDR3 gives the full variable domain: SAVISQKPSRDICQRGTSLTIQCQVDSQVTMMFWYRQQPGQSLTLIATANQGSEATYESGFVIDKFPISRPNLTFSTLTVSNMSPEDSSIYLCSVDQGQELDGYTFGSGTRLTVV.

The chain couples TRBV10-3 to TRBJ1-1; D not certain. V gave up 6 bases and J gave up 3 bases, with 11 bases separating them. CDR1 and CDR2 (germline): ENHRY, SYGVKD. CDR3 length: 13 residues. The CDR3 DNA follows: TGTGCCATCAGAGAGGTCCTAGACACTGAAGCTTTCTTT. This codes for CAIREVLDTEAFF.

The gene calls are TRBV5-4 and TRBJ1-2, with TRBD1 matching 8 bases. CDR3 length equals 14 residues. The trim removed 4 bases at V and 4 bases at J, leaving 6 bases unmatched. Germline-derived CDR1 and CDR2 are SGHNT and YYREEE (reference sequence). Here the CDR3 reads CASSRGQGFYGYTF. CDR3 DNA sequence: TGTGCCAGCAGCCGCGGACAGGGATTCTATGGCTACACCTTC.

The chain uses TRBV4-2 and TRBJ1-5, with 11 bases aligning to TRBD1. Losses at the gene ends were 8 bases for V and 4 bases for J; bases not matched to a gene: 13. The germline CDR1 and CDR2 sequences are LGHNA and YNFKEQ. This CDR3 is built from 17 residues. The CDR3 nucleotides read TGTGCCAGCCAATCCGGGACAGGGGGTGTCGAAAATCAGCCCCAGCATTTT. Translating it yields CASQSGTGGVENQPQHF.